The 5 T cell receptor beta chains below were found in one sample sequenced in a study of blood T cell repertoires in COVID-19 (dated by TCRdb to 2020 to 2022). Libraries came from the immunoSEQ multiplex PCR assay. This immuneACCESS table, as held by TCRdb, lists in-frame sequences with V and J called but not all clones. Of the missing ones, under half trace to an unresolved V gene in checked studies; the others have no known cause. The sample table lists tens of thousands of clones, under 95% of them with a count of one. 3% to 4% of the sample goes to the ten largest clones. Sequenced sample: peripheral blood. The source is a man in his fifties or sixties with acute or convalescent COVID-19.

This chain links TRBV28 with TRBJ2-4; TRBD1 aligns across 8 bases. This CDR3 has 16 residues. The V gene's germline CDR1 is MDHEN and CDR2 SYDVKM. The J segment lost 0 bases and the V segment lost 5 bases, leaving 6 bases of the junction unmatched. DNA for the CDR3: TGTGCCAGCAGTCTCACAGGGGGAATAGCCAAAAACATTCAGTACTTC. The encoded protein is CASSLTGGIAKNIQYF.

The rearrangement links TRBV5-1 to TRBJ1-5; TRBD1 agrees at 12 bases. Germline V gene data show CDR1 as SGHRS and CDR2 as YFSETQ. The CDR3 is made up of 16 amino acids. V gave up 2 bases and J gave up 5 bases; unmatched junction bases: 5. The chain's CDR3 is CASSFGGTGGDQPQHF. Written as DNA, the CDR3 is TGCGCCAGCAGCTTTGGCGGGACAGGGGGCGATCAGCCCCAGCATTTT.

CDR3 sequence reads: CSVEGQGEYGYTF. The CDR3 bases are TGCAGCGTTGAAGGGCAGGGTGAATATGGCTACACCTTC. The rearrangement links TRBV29-1 to TRBJ1-2, with TRBD1 as a possible D gene (5 bases). The ends were cut back, 1 base at V and 5 bases at J, with 11 bases in the middle. This CDR3 has 13 amino acids. The germline gives CDR1 SQVTM, CDR2 ANQGSEA.

The chain carries TRBV6-1 and TRBJ1-2; a possible D gene is TRBD1 (6 bases). V dropped 3 bases and J dropped 5 bases, with 10 bases sitting between them. The CDR3 sequence is 13 residues long. Germline V lookup: CDR1 MNHNS, CDR2 SASEGT. CDR3 DNA sequence: TGTGCCAGCAGTGAGGGGGCGAGATATGGCTACACCTTC. Amino acids: CASSEGARYGYTF.

V is TRBV19 and J is TRBJ2-7; perhaps TRBD2 as D (6 bases). The CDR3 runs to 13 residues. Trimming shortened V by 5 bases and J by 2 bases, and 10 bases separated the two germline ends. Germline loops: CDR1 LNHDA, CDR2 SQIVND (reference sequence). The CDR3 DNA follows: TGTGCCAGTAGTGGGACTTCTCCCTACGAGCAGTACTTC. This gives the protein CASSGTSPYEQYF.